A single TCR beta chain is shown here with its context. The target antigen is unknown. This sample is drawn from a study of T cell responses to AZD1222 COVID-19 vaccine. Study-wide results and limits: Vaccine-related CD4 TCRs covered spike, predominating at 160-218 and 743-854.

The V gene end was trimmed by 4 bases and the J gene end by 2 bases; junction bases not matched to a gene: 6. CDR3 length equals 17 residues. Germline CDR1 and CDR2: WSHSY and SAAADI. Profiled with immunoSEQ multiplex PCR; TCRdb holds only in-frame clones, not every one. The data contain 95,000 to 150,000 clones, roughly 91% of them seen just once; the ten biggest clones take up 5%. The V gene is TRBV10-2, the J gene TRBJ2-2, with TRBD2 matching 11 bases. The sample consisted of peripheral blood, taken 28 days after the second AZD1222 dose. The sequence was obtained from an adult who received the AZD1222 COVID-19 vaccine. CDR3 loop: CASSALAGGVNTGELFF. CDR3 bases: TGCGCCAGCAGTGCCCTAGCGGGAGGAGTTAACACCGGGGAGCTGTTTTTT.